The rows below give T cell receptor beta chains drawn from one sample of a study of blood T cell repertoires in COVID-19. Some clones are missing from TCRdb's copy, which holds only in-frame ones; the method was immunoSEQ multiplex PCR. The sample has fewer than 450,000 clones; approximately 90% are singletons. The sequenced sample consisted of PBMCs or T cells enriched from blood (not recorded which). The receptors originated from a woman aged 18-30 years who had recovered from COVID-19. CDR3s leave out the opening cysteine and the closing phenylalanine or tryptophan. Each record gives: clone size, D gene, V gene, J gene, CDR3 protein. A D gene is named only where the DNA matches it firmly. Expanded clones get a size class; other rows say once, few or many, or leave the size out.

size: NA; D: TRBD2; V: TRBV4-3; J: TRBJ2-1; CDR3: ASSQGELAGGQQF
size: NA; D: TRBD1; V: TRBV3-1/TRBV3-2; J: TRBJ1-1; CDR3: ASRPTGGNTEAF
size: NA; D: NA; V: TRBV19; J: TRBJ1-1; CDR3: ASSIDRLRAEAF
size: NA; D: NA; V: TRBV12-3/TRBV12-4; J: TRBJ1-1; CDR3: ASRTVGVTEAF
size: NA; D: TRBD1; V: TRBV7-7; J: TRBJ1-1; CDR3: ASSPRQGTEAF
size: few; D: NA; V: TRBV19; J: TRBJ2-7; CDR3: ASSIEKGFAYEQY
size: NA; D: NA; V: TRBV10-3; J: TRBJ1-2; CDR3: AIEGGGYGYT
size: NA; D: TRBD1; V: TRBV4-2; J: TRBJ2-7; CDR3: ASSHPRTGGSYEQY
size: NA; D: TRBD1; V: TRBV9; J: TRBJ2-5; CDR3: ASSAGTVQETQY
size: once; D: TRBD2; V: TRBV29-1; J: TRBJ2-1; CDR3: SVPYNSGLYNEQF
size: NA; D: NA; V: TRBV11-1; J: TRBJ1-1; CDR3: ASSLGTEAF
size: NA; D: TRBD1; V: TRBV29-1; J: TRBJ2-7; CDR3: SVETDRGESYEQY
size: few; D: TRBD1; V: TRBV19; J: TRBJ2-7; CDR3: ASSFGTGYEQY
size: NA; D: TRBD1; V: TRBV5-1; J: TRBJ1-4; CDR3: ASSLAGTGNEKLF
size: NA; D: TRBD1; V: TRBV28; J: TRBJ1-2; CDR3: ASSSDREGYT
size: NA; D: NA; V: TRBV5-1; J: TRBJ2-1; CDR3: ASSGGASYNEQF
size: NA; D: NA; V: TRBV11-2; J: TRBJ1-2; CDR3: ASSLVLGGAGYT
size: NA; D: NA; V: TRBV27; J: TRBJ1-5; CDR3: ASSLRGLGNQPQH
size: NA; D: NA; V: TRBV30; J: TRBJ1-2; CDR3: ATTRTYSWDGYT
size: NA; D: NA; V: TRBV4-1; J: TRBJ2-2; CDR3: ASRPAGPGELF
size: NA; D: NA; V: TRBV6-5; J: TRBJ1-3; CDR3: ASSYSGHTSGNTIY
size: NA; D: TRBD2; V: TRBV9; J: TRBJ2-2; CDR3: ASSSRLAGGTGELF
size: NA; D: NA; V: TRBV5-4; J: TRBJ1-6; CDR3: ASSSLGVNSPLH
size: NA; D: TRBD2; V: TRBV9; J: TRBJ2-1; CDR3: ASSVVGAGAEQF
size: NA; D: TRBD1; V: TRBV29-1; J: TRBJ1-5; CDR3: SVATGADQPQH
size: NA; D: TRBD1; V: TRBV11-1; J: TRBJ1-1; CDR3: ASSFQGANTEAF
size: once; D: NA; V: TRBV7-3; J: TRBJ2-2; CDR3: ASSLAQAPTGELF
size: NA; D: NA; V: TRBV30; J: TRBJ2-6; CDR3: AWTRGAGANVLT
size: NA; D: NA; V: TRBV6-2/TRBV6-3; J: TRBJ1-2; CDR3: ASSQGSGYT
size: NA; D: NA; V: TRBV7-9; J: TRBJ2-1; CDR3: ASSLGLPGYNEQF
size: NA; D: TRBD1; V: TRBV28; J: TRBJ1-6; CDR3: ASSSLRNRQGNNSPLH
size: NA; D: TRBD1; V: TRBV5-6; J: TRBJ1-4; CDR3: ASSWTGGGEKLF
size: once; D: NA; V: TRBV9; J: TRBJ1-2; CDR3: ASSSPFGGANYGYT
size: NA; D: NA; V: TRBV19; J: TRBJ1-2; CDR3: ASSISLYGYT
size: NA; D: TRBD1; V: TRBV20-1; J: TRBJ2-7; CDR3: SASLGGAGTGDEQY
size: once; D: NA; V: TRBV7-2; J: TRBJ2-7; CDR3: ASSSPPQGGEQY